This TCR beta chain emerged from a study of shared clonotypes between healthy human individuals. Study findings and constraints: How much donors shared clonotypes was expected to be affected by sequencing depth. When compared with the clonotypes that were shared by all four sorted-subset donors, the non-shared clonotypes turned out to have lower generation probabilities.

Germline values: CDR1 MGHRA, CDR2 YSYEKL. Trimming cost V 8 bases and J 0 bases, with 22 bases left between them. The CDR3 consists of 17 residues. As for this clone: Its specificity is unknown.

Per the study methods: Sequence data from immunoSEQ were junction-only and lacked quality scores; consequently, filtering differed. TCRdb's copy holds only in-frame clones and misses some; the assay was immunoSEQ multiplex PCR. V and J calls and clone size come straight from that table; D and trimming were deduced from the DNA. Of some 1.5 million clones listed, approximately 98% are singletons. Naive CD45RA+ and memory CD45RA-negative subsets were split from CD4+ cells. Sequencing input: naive CD4+ T cells sorted from blood. This sample's subset: CD45RA+ positively selected. The TCR sequence derives from a young man in good health. The J gene is TRBJ1-1, the V gene TRBV4-1; D is ambiguous. The CDR3 nucleotides are TGCGCCAGCTCCTACCGAATCCCCACCGAAATGAACACTGAAGCTTTCTTT. Its translation is CASSYRIPTEMNTEAFF.